Sequencing of this T cell receptor beta chain was carried out in a study of blood T cell repertoires in COVID-19. The wider study: The United States, Italy and Spain provided the acute and convalescent COVID-19 samples.

Methods used by the authors: Reference gene primer amplification in the assay estimated nucleated cell counts. Clones were sequenced by immunoSEQ multiplex PCR, and TCRdb holds only the in-frame ones, with some missing. Clone size and the V and J calls come from that table; the DNA yielded D and trimming. This table has under 200,000 clones, around nine tenths appearing once. CDR3 length: 14 amino acids. Germline CDR1 and CDR2: SGHKS and YYEKEE (reference sequence). Trimming removed 2 bases from V and 7 bases from J, with 13 bases in between. The TCR was taken from a man aged 35 to 55 with active or convalescent COVID-19. The chain couples TRBV5-5 to TRBJ1-5; TRBD1 is a possible D gene (6 bases). Input material: peripheral blood. CDR3 region: CASSFFTRGQPQHF. The CDR3 DNA follows: TGTGCCAGCAGCTTTTTTACTAGGGGGCAGCCCCAGCATTTT.